This T cell receptor beta chain derives from a study of molecular identifiers for immune sequencing clone quantification. Whole-study context: RNA, taken in replicates from approximately 20,000 or 100,000 naive CD8 cells, was split five ways, with four sequenced. Whole-study results and caveats: Sizes of highly expanded clones could be underestimated through identical TCRs sharing a barcode. Clones carrying above 20 RNA copies accounted for over 97% of effector molecules, under 1% in naive cells.

The sorting of naive CD8 T cells used the CD8+CD4-CCR7+CD45RA+ phenotype. There are a few counts of this clonotype. Antigen specificity is unknown. In TCRdb, the PCR reads were re-called with MiXCR into one record per CDR3 protein. The sample has about 630,000 distinct CDR3 sequences, about 25% seen once. Sequenced: naive CD8+ T cells from blood, with Jurkat cell RNA spiked in. Subset denoted: FACS-sorted CD8+CD4-CCR7+CD45RA+ naive T cells. The clonotype comes from a human donor in good health. Some libraries in this study had Jurkat cell RNA spiked in.

CDR3 coding DNA: TGTGCCAGCAGTGTGGACTATGGCTACACCTTC. This sequence encodes CASSVDYGYTF. The V call is TRBV25-1, the J call TRBJ1-2, with unresolved D. V shed 4 bases and J shed 3 bases, with 3 bases lying between them. The length of the CDR3 is 11 residues. Germline lookup yields CDR1 MGHDK and CDR2 SYGVNS.